This TCR beta chain was documented in a study of cytomegalovirus exposure and HLA in healthy donors. In the study overall: Later, an analysis reported that the 120 or so validation repertoires had used the same platform as the roughly 660 first-cohort repertoires. Study conclusions and caveats: Many donors shared some public TCRs, even though most TCR sequences were rare. In vitro checks showed that a few CMV-associated chains really do target CMV antigens.

Notes on this clone: Its matching antigen is unknown.

Sequenced by immunoSEQ multiplex PCR; TCRdb stores in-frame clones only, minus some. The sample lists fewer than 250,000 clones; roughly 83% were seen once. The CDR3 covers 15 residues. In germline, CDR1 is MNHEY, CDR2 SMNVEV (reference sequence). Unmatched junction bases numbered 11, after V lost 6 bases and J lost 7 bases. The TCR originated in a woman between 18 and 29 years old in good health and CMV-seronegative. The specimen sequenced was PBMCs. This chain uses TRBV27 with TRBJ2-7; 11 bases align to TRBD2. Written as DNA, the CDR3 is TGTGCCAGCAGCCTCCGACTAGCGGGAAGACTGGAGCAGTACTTC. Translation gives CASSLRLAGRLEQYF.